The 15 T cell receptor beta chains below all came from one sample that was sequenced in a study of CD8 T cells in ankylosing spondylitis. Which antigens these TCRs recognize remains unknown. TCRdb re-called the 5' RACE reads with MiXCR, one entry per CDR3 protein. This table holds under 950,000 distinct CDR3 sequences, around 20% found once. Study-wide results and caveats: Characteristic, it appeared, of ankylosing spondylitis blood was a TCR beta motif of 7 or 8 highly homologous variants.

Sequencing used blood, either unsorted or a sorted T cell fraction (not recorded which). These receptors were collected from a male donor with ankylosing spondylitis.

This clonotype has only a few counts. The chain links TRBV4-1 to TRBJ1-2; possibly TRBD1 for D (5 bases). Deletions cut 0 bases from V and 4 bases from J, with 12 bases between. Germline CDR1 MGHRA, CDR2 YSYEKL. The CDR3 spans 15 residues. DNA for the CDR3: TGCGCCAGCAGCCAAGAGGGGCAGGGAAGCTATGGCTACACCTTC. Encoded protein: CASSQEGQGSYGYTF.

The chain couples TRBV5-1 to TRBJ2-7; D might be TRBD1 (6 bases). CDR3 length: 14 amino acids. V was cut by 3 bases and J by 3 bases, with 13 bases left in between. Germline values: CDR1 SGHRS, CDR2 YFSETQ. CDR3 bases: TGCGCCAGCAGCTCAGGGGTTTTGGACTACGAGCAGTACTTC. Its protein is CASSSGVLDYEQYF.

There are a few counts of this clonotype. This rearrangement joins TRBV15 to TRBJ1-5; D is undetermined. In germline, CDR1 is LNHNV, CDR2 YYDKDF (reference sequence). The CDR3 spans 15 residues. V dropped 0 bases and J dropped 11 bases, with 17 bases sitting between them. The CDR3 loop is CATSRDLYQHGTQHF. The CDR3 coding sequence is TGTGCCACCAGCAGAGATTTGTACCAGCACGGGACCCAGCATTTT.

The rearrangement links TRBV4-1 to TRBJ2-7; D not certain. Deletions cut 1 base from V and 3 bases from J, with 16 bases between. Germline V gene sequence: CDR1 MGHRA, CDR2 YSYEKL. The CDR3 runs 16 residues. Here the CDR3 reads CASSQGWGRANYEQYF. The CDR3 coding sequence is TGCGCCAGCAGCCAAGGGTGGGGTAGAGCTAACTACGAGCAGTACTTC.

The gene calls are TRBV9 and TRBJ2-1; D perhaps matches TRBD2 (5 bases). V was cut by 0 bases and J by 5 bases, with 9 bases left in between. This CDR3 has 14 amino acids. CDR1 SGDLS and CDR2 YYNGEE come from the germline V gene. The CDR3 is CASSVAGNNNEQFF. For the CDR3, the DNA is TGTGCCAGCAGCGTAGCCGGGAACAACAATGAGCAGTTCTTC. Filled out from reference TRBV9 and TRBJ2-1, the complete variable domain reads DSGVTQTPKHLITATGQRVTLRCSPRSGDLSVYWYQQSLDQGLQFLIQYYNGEERAKGNILERFSAQQFPDLHSELNLSSLELGDSALYFCASSVAGNNNEQFFGPGTRLTVL.

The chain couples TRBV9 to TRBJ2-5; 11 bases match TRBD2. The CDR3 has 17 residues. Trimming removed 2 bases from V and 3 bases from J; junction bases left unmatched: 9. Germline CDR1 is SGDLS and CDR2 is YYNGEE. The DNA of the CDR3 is TGTGCCAGCAGCGTGACTAGCGGGAACCCTTTGGAAGAGACCCAGTACTTC. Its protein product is CASSVTSGNPLEETQYF. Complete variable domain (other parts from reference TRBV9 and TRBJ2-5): DSGVTQTPKHLITATGQRVTLRCSPRSGDLSVYWYQQSLDQGLQFLIQYYNGEERAKGNILERFSAQQFPDLHSELNLSSLELGDSALYFCASSVTSGNPLEETQYFGPGTRLLVL.

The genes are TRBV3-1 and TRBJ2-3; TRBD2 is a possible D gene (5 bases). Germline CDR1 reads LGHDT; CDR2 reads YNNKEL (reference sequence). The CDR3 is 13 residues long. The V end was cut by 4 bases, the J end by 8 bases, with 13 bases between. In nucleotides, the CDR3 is TGTGCCAGCAGCCCCGGACTCGTGGTTACGCAGTATTTT. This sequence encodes CASSPGLVVTQYF.

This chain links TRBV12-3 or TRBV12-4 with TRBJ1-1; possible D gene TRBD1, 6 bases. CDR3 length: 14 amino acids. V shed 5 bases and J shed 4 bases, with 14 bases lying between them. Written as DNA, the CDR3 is TGTGCCAGCAGTGGGGAAGAACAGGGCACTGAAGCTTTCTTT. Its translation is CASSGEEQGTEAFF.

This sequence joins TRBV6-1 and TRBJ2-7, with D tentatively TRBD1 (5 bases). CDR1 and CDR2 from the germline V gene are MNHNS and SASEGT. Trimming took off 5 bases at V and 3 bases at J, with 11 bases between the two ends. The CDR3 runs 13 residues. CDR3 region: CASSRGHDYEQYF. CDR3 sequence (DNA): TGTGCCAGCAGTAGAGGACACGACTACGAGCAGTACTTC.

CDR3 nucleotide sequence: TGTGCCAGCAGCTTGGGCGGGAGTATTGCCGAGCAGTACTTC. Its protein product is CASSLGGSIAEQYF. The V gene is TRBV5-6, the J gene TRBJ2-7; 7 bases line up with TRBD2. The V and J ends lost 0 bases and 6 bases, in that order; junction bases with no gene match: 6. This CDR3 region has 14 residues. Germline CDR1 SGHDT, CDR2 YYEEEE. Full variable domain (rest looked up from reference TRBV5-6 and TRBJ2-7): DAGVTQSPTHLIKTRGQQVTLRCSPKSGHDTVSWYQQALGQGPQFIFQYYEEEERQRGNFPDRFSGHQFPNYSSELNVNALLLGDSALYLCASSLGGSIAEQYFGPGTRLTVT.

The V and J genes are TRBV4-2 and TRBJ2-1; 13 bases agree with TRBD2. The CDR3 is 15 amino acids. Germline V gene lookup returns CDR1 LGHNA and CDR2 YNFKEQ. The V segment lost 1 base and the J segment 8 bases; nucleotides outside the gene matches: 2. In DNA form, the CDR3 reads TGTGCCAGCAGCCAAGGACTAGCGGGAGGCTATGAGCAGTTCTTC. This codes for CASSQGLAGGYEQFF.

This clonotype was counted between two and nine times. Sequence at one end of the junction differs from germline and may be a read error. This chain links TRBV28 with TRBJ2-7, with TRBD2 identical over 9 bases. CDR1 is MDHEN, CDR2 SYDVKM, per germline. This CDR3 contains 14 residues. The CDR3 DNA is TGTGCCAGCAGTTCCGGGACTAGCTCCAACGAGCAGTACTTC. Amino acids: CASSSGTSSNEQYF.

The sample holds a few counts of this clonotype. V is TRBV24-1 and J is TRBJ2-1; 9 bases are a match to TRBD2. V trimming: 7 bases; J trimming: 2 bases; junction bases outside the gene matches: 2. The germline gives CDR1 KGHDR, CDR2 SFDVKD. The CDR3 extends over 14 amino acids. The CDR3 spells CATRREGPYNEQFF. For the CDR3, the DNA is TGTGCCACCAGGCGGGAGGGCCCCTACAATGAGCAGTTCTTC.

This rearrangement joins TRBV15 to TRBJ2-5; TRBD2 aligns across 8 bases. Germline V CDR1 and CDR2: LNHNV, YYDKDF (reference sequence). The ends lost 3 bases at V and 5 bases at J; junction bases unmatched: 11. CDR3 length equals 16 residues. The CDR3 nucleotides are TGTGCCACCAGCAGCCCCCCGCGGGGGGCGGGGGAGACCCAGTACTTC. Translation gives CATSSPPRGAGETQYF.

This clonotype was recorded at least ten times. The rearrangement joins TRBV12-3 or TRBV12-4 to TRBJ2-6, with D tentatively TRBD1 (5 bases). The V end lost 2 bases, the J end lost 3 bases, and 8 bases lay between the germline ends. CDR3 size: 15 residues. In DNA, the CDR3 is TGTGCCAGCAGTTTACAGGGTTTTGGGGCCAACGTCCTGACTTTC. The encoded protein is CASSLQGFGANVLTF.